The clone carrying this T cell receptor (beta chain) has only one observation. Data came from immunoSEQ multiplex PCR; TCRdb stores just in-frame clones and leaves some out. The table lists 65,000 to 95,000 clones, around 90% of them singletons. Germline loops: CDR1 SGHRS, CDR2 YFSETQ. Losses at the gene ends were 5 bases for V and 0 bases for J; bases not matched to a gene: 5. The CDR3 runs to 15 residues. The data are from a study of OX40 agonist ivuxolimab in advanced cancers. Baseline was the first blood sampling point, followed by cycle 4 day 1 and cycle 7 day 1. The specimen was CD4+ or CD8+ T cells sorted from blood, collected in a trial of the OX40 agonist ivuxolimab. The chain couples TRBV5-1 to TRBJ1-3; 7 bases agree with TRBD1. The receptor was isolated from an adult with an advanced solid tumor such as melanoma, head and neck, liver or kidney cancer. The CDR3 sequence is CASRPDRVSGNTIYF. CDR3 sequence (DNA): TGCGCCAGCAGACCTGACAGGGTCTCTGGAAACACCATATATTTT.